This TCR beta chain was obtained from a study of shared clonotypes between healthy human individuals. Whole-study results and caveats: Clonotype sharing levels among donors were expected to vary with sequencing depth. Unshared clonotypes carried lower generation probabilities than those common to all four donors.

As regards this clone: Its specificity is unknown.

V was trimmed by 2 bases and J by 5 bases, leaving 16 bases between them. The CDR3 loop spans 16 amino acids. Germline CDR1 SEHNR, CDR2 FQNEAQ (reference sequence). Only CD45RO-negative cells positively selected for CCR7 counted as naive CD8 cells, so terminally differentiated effector memory CD45RA+ cells were excluded. All donors qualified as healthy HIV-negative adults and had experienced no recent acute infections or vaccinations. Some clones are missing from TCRdb's copy, which holds only in-frame ones; the method was immunoSEQ multiplex PCR. The sample shows about 2.1 million clones, roughly 91% of them seen only once.

The TCR was taken from a man between 18 and 29 years old in good health. Some clones in this sample may be carry-over from other donors' samples. The sequencing input was naive CD8+ T cells from PBMCs. The chain carries TRBV7-9 and TRBJ2-1; the D gene is possibly TRBD2 (7 bases). The DNA for the CDR3 is TGTGCCAGCAGCTTACTGGGGAGGGGGATGGACAATGAGCAGTTCTTC. Translation gives CASSLLGRGMDNEQFF.